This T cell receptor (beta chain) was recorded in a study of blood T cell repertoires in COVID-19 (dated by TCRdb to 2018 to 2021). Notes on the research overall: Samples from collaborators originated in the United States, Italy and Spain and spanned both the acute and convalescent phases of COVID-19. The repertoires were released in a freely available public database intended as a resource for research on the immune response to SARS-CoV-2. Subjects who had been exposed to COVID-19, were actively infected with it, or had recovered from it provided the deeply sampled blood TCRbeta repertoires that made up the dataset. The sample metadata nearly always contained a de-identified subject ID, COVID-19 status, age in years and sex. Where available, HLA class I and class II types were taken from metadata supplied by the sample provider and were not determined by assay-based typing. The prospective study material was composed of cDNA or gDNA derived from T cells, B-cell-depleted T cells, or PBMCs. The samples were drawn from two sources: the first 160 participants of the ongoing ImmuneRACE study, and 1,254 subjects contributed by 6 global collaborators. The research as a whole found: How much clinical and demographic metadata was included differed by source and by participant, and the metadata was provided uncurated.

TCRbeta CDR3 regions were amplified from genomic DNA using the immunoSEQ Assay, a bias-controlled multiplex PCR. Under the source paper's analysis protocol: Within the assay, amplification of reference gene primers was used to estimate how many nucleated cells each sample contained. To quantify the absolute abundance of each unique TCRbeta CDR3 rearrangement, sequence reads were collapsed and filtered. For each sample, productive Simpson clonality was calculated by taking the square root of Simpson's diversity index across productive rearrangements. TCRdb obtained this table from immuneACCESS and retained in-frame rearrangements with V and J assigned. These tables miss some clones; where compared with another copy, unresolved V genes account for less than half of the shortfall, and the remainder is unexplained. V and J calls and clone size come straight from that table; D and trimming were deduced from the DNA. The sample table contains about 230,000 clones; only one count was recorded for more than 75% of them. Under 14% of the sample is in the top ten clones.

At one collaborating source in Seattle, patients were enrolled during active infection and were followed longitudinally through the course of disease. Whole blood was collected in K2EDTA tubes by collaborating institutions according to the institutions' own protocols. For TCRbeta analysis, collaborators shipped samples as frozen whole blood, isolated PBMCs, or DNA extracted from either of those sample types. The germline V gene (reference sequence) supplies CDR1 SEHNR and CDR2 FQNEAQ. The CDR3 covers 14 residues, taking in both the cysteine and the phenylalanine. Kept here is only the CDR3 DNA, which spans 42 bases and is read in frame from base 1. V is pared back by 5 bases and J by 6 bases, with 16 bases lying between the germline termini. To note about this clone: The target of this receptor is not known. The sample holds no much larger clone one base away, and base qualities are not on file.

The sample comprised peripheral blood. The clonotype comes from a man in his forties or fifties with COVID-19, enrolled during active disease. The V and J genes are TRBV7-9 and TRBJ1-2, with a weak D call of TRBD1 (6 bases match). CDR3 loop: CASSPGTSAHGYTF. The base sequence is TGTGCCAGCAGCCCCGGGACATCAGCTCATGGCTACACCTTC.